This T cell receptor beta chain was retrieved from a study of CD8+ T cells in alopecia areata. About the research overall: A 6-month off-drug phase came after tofacitinib, which had lasted 6 to 18 months.

The trim removed 5 bases at V and 0 bases at J, leaving 10 bases unmatched. Germline V lookup: CDR1 LNHDA, CDR2 SQIVND (reference sequence). The CDR3 loop spans 17 amino acids. To note about this clone: Its target is unknown.

Treatment described: oral pan-JAK inhibitor, 5-10 mg twice daily. Points from the study as a whole: Whereas mice showed it more clearly, TCR sharing across patients was murkier, possibly because of HLA.

cDNA serving as the sequencing template came from extracted, reverse transcribed RNA. The table came from immunoSEQ multiplex PCR; TCRdb's copy has only in-frame clones and leaves some out. The table includes approximately 170,000 clones, less than 80% detected once. The material sequenced was CD4+ T cells sorted from blood, taken at week 24, from a patient treated with tofacitinib. The sequence was obtained from a human donor with alopecia areata. This rearrangement joins TRBV19 to TRBJ1-5, with 7 bases aligning to TRBD1. As DNA, the CDR3 is TGTGCCAGTAGTTCTGGGACAGCACTCCGTAGCAATCAGCCCCAGCATTTT. It is translated as CASSSGTALRSNQPQHF.